The present entry profiles one T cell receptor beta chain with its context. The source of the sample is a study of blood T cell repertoires in COVID-19. Overall study: The United States, Italy and Spain supplied acute and convalescent COVID-19 samples. PBMCs, B-cell-depleted T cells, or T cells were the source of the cDNA or gDNA that made up the material.

V was pared by 0 bases and J by 3 bases, with 7 bases of the junction left unmatched. Per the germline V gene, CDR1 is MNHEY and CDR2 is SMNVEV (reference sequence). The CDR3 is 17 amino acids. The authors' processing: Amplification of reference gene primers provided the estimated nucleated cell counts. The data were produced by immunoSEQ multiplex PCR, yet TCRdb's version contains in-frame clones alone and is incomplete. V, J and clone size are taken as reported in that table, and D and trimming were inferred from the DNA itself. The profile shows 35,000 to 55,000 clones, around nine tenths of them singletons.

Sequenced material: peripheral blood. This sequence originates from a human donor in a cohort sampled during active COVID-19. V usage is TRBV27 and J usage is TRBJ2-2; 7 bases align to TRBD2. The DNA for the CDR3 is TGTGCCAGCAGTTTATCGATTTTTCGGGGGGACACCGGGGAGCTGTTTTTT. Translation: CASSLSIFRGDTGELFF.